This entry is about one T cell receptor (beta chain). From germline, CDR1 is SGHTA and CDR2 FQGNSA. V lost 5 bases and J 5 bases, leaving 15 bases between the germline ends. This CDR3 has 14 residues. This record comes from a study of OX40 agonist ivuxolimab in advanced cancers. Sequencing used immunoSEQ multiplex PCR; TCRdb keeps in-frame clones, though not all of them. The data contain 70,000 or so clones, over 80% of them singletons. The V and J genes are TRBV7-2 and TRBJ1-2; D is perhaps TRBD1 (6 bases). The clonotype was recovered from an adult with an advanced solid tumor such as melanoma, head and neck, liver or kidney cancer. Sample: CD4+ or CD8+ T cells sorted from blood, taken in a trial of the OX40 agonist ivuxolimab. The CDR3 sequence is CASSAAGRGYGYTF. The CDR3, as DNA: TGTGCCAGCAGCGCAGCTGGCAGGGGTTATGGCTACACCTTC.